The 32 T cell receptor beta chains presented below share a single source sample, sequenced in a study of T cells and Merkel cell carcinoma outcomes. The repertoire was sequenced with immunoSEQ multiplex PCR; TCRdb's copy has only in-frame clones and lacks some. Here the sample spans about 10,000 clones, less than 90% being singletons. The specimen sequenced was tumor tissue from Merkel cell carcinoma. The receptors come from a human donor with Merkel cell carcinoma.

To note about this clone: A read error may account for a junction end that differs from germline. Other DNA sequences in the sample encode the same CDR3. The rearrangement links TRBV5-5 to TRBJ2-7; 9 bases align to TRBD1. The CDR3 is 15 residues long. Germline loops: CDR1 SGHKS, CDR2 YYEKEE (reference sequence). In nucleotides, the CDR3 is TGTGCCAGCAGCCCCCCTGGGACAGGGTACAACGAGCAATACTTC. It is translated as CASSPPGTGYNEQYF.

V usage is TRBV15 and J usage is TRBJ2-4, with 10 positions matching TRBD2. The germline gives CDR1 LNHNV, CDR2 YYDKDF (reference sequence). The CDR3 sequence is 19 residues long. V was pared by 0 bases and J by 16 bases, with 24 bases of the junction left unmatched. DNA of the CDR3: TGTGCCACCAGCAGAGATGTTCAGGGGGGCGCCGGAGCGGGGGGGCCGGAATACTTC. It yields the protein CATSRDVQGGAGAGGPEYF.

The V and J genes are TRBV11-2 and TRBJ2-2; D unresolved. The V gene lost 5 bases and the J gene lost 5 bases, with 6 bases spanning the gap. Germline CDR1 is SGHAT and CDR2 is FQNNGV. The CDR3 covers 12 residues. Here the CDR3 reads CASSQLTGELFF. Written as DNA, the CDR3 is TGTGCCAGCAGCCAATTAACCGGGGAGCTGTTTTTT.

J is TRBJ1-2 and V is TRBV20-1; no reliable D call. Germline lookup yields CDR1 DFQATT and CDR2 SNEGSKA (reference sequence). This CDR3 is built from 11 residues. V lost 6 bases to trimming and J lost 4 bases, with 9 bases between them. The CDR3 is CSARTVYGYTF. Here the CDR3 DNA reads TGCAGTGCCCGGACGGTCTATGGCTACACCTTC.

The V and J genes are TRBV7-2 and TRBJ2-5; no firm D call. CDR3 length: 13 residues. From germline, CDR1 is SGHTA and CDR2 FQGNSA. The V end lost 5 bases, the J end lost 2 bases, and 9 bases lay between the germline ends. The DNA for the CDR3 is TGTGCCAGCAGCCTGAGTCCACAAGAGACCCAGTACTTC. Translated, it gives CASSLSPQETQYF.

The chain carries TRBV5-1 and TRBJ1-4; 8 bases align to TRBD1. With 2 bases clipped from V and 7 bases from J, the junction kept 4 bases outside the gene matches. The CDR3 spans 14 residues. In germline, CDR1 is SGHRS, CDR2 YFSETQ. The CDR3 loop is CASSFGQGGEKLFF. The CDR3, as DNA: TGCGCCAGCAGCTTCGGACAGGGAGGTGAAAAACTGTTTTTT.

The chain combines TRBV6-5 with TRBJ1-2; D might be TRBD1 (5 bases). CDR3 length: 14 amino acids. With 4 bases removed from V and 11 bases from J, the gap between germline ends came to 20 bases. The V gene's germline CDR1 is MNHEY and CDR2 SVGAGI. The CDR3 nucleotides are TGTGCCAGCAGTTCTGCCGGGACTTCGGCCCCTTACACCTTC. Translated: CASSSAGTSAPYTF.

V is TRBV5-6 and J is TRBJ2-7; D is tentatively TRBD1 or TRBD2 (5 bases each). The CDR3 consists of 14 residues. Germline values: CDR1 SGHDT, CDR2 YYEEEE. The V end was cut by 1 base, the J end by 2 bases, with 10 bases between. CDR3 sequence reads: CASSLNGDPYEQYF. The CDR3 DNA sequence: TGTGCCAGCAGCTTGAACGGGGACCCCTACGAGCAGTACTTC.

The chain links TRBV5-1 to TRBJ2-3; D remains unclear. The CDR3 is made up of 16 amino acids. The germline gives CDR1 SGHRS, CDR2 YFSETQ. Trimming stripped 4 bases from V and 3 bases from J, with 18 bases between. As DNA, the CDR3 is TGCGCCAGCAGCCCGGGTCCGCGGACCAGTACAGATACGCAGTATTTT. Protein product: CASSPGPRTSTDTQYF.

The V call is TRBV5-4, the J call TRBJ1-2; 7 bases are a match to TRBD1. The CDR3 has 13 amino acids. V shed 5 bases and J 3 bases; nucleotides not matched to a gene: 4. The germline V gene has CDR1 SGHNT and CDR2 YYREEE (reference sequence). The CDR3 DNA is TGTGCCAGCAGAACGGACAGGTACTATGGCTACACCTTC. This codes for CASRTDRYYGYTF.

The V call is TRBV27, the J call TRBJ1-2; D remains ambiguous. Per the germline V gene, CDR1 is MNHEY and CDR2 is SMNVEV (reference sequence). The germline V and J ends were trimmed by 2 bases and 0 bases, with 4 bases remaining between them. The CDR3 has 13 residues. This CDR3 reads CASSLIANYGYTF. The CDR3 coding sequence is TGTGCCAGCAGTTTAATTGCTAACTATGGCTACACCTTC.

The V call is TRBV5-4, the J call TRBJ2-7; 10 nucleotides agree with TRBD2. The germline gives CDR1 SGHNT, CDR2 YYREEE (reference sequence). This CDR3 spans 14 amino acids. Trimming took 4 bases from V and 3 from J; bases not matched to a gene: 4. The CDR3 nucleotides are TGTGCCAGCAGCCAAGCTAGCGGGGGCTACGAGCAGTACTTC. This encodes CASSQASGGYEQYF.

This chain joins TRBV9 and TRBJ1-6, with 10 bases that match TRBD1. The germline CDR1 and CDR2 sequences are SGDLS and YYNGEE. The J segment lost 9 bases and the V segment lost 2 bases, leaving 2 bases of the junction unmatched. This CDR3 comprises 14 residues. The CDR3 region has the DNA TGTGCCAGCAGCGTGGGGGACAGGGGTTCACCCCTCCACTTT. Its protein is CASSVGDRGSPLHF.

CDR3 protein: CASSLRAGSNTGELFF. The CDR3 coding sequence is TGCGCCAGCAGCCTTAGGGCCGGGTCAAACACCGGGGAGCTGTTTTTT. The chain combines TRBV4-1 with TRBJ2-2; unclear D gene. CDR1 is MGHRA and CDR2 is YSYEKL in the germline V gene. The CDR3 runs 16 residues. Trimming left V 4 bases short and J 2 bases short, with 14 bases between.

The rearrangement links TRBV6-6 to TRBJ1-1; D not certain. Germline-derived CDR1 and CDR2 are MNHNY and SVGAGI (reference sequence). Trimming left V 4 bases short and J 1 base short, with 10 bases between. The CDR3 consists of 14 residues. The CDR3 here is CASSWVRSNTEAFF. In nucleotides, the CDR3 is TGTGCCAGCAGTTGGGTCAGGTCGAACACTGAAGCTTTCTTT.

The chain joins TRBV2 to TRBJ2-5, with D perhaps matching TRBD1 (6 bases). CDR1 SNHLY and CDR2 FYNNEI come from the germline V gene. V was shortened by 2 bases and J by 0 bases, with 7 bases between the two germline ends. This CDR3 has 14 amino acids. CDR3 in amino acids: CASSENRDQETQYF. The CDR3 nucleotides read TGTGCCAGCAGTGAAAACAGGGACCAAGAGACCCAGTACTTC.

The V gene is TRBV27, the J gene TRBJ2-7; maybe TRBD2 (5 bases). Trimming took 5 bases from V and 1 from J, leaving 21 bases between them. Germline loops: CDR1 MNHEY, CDR2 SMNVEV (reference sequence). CDR3 length: 17 amino acids. The CDR3 loop is CASSPRLADYRSYEQYF. In DNA, the CDR3 is TGTGCCAGCAGTCCCCGCCTGGCCGACTACCGGTCCTACGAGCAGTACTTC.

The chain uses TRBV5-1 and TRBJ2-7; TRBD1 matches 10 bases. The V and J ends lost 4 bases and 3 bases, in that order; junction bases with no gene match: 13. Per the germline V gene, CDR1 is SGHRS and CDR2 is YFSETQ. The CDR3 is 17 amino acids. Written as DNA, the CDR3 is TGCGCCAGCAGCCCCCTTAATAGACAGGGGGCTCGCTACGAGCAGTACTTC. This sequence encodes CASSPLNRQGARYEQYF.

The rearrangement links TRBV4-1 to TRBJ1-3; the D is unclear. Trimming pared 1 base from V and 2 bases from J, leaving 12 bases between. Germline V gene sequence: CDR1 MGHRA, CDR2 YSYEKL. The CDR3 covers 16 residues. The CDR3 nucleotides read TGCGCCAGCAGCCAAGTGGCAACAAACCCTGGAAACACCATATATTTT. Amino acids: CASSQVATNPGNTIYF.

On this clone: One end of the junction is discordant with germline, which a read error may explain. The V gene is TRBV7-2, the J gene TRBJ2-7; 10 bases are shared with TRBD1. Germline CDR1 SGHTA, CDR2 FQGNSA. The CDR3 totals 14 residues. For the CDR3, the DNA is TGTGCCAGCAGCCGGACAGGGGGAATGTACGAGCAGTATTTC. Protein sequence: CASSRTGGMYEQYF.

J is TRBJ1-1 and V is TRBV5-4; no reliable D call. The CDR3 is 15 residues long. The V gene lost 3 bases and the J gene lost 0 bases, with 12 bases spanning the gap. Germline CDR1 is SGHNT and CDR2 is YYREEE (reference sequence). CDR3 sequence (DNA): TGTGCCAGCAGCTCCTTAGGGAGGATGAACACTGAAGCTTTCTTT. As protein: CASSSLGRMNTEAFF.

The CDR3 loop is CASSPPGGTNSYNEQFF. DNA of the CDR3: TGTGCCAGCTCACCACCGGGGGGCACCAACTCCTACAATGAGCAGTTCTTC. V and J are TRBV18 and TRBJ2-1; tentatively, D is TRBD1 or TRBD2 (6 bases each). Per the germline V gene, CDR1 is KGHSH and CDR2 is LQKENI. The CDR3 sequence is 17 residues long. V was trimmed by 0 bases and J by 0 bases, leaving 12 bases between them.

The chain employs TRBV5-1 and TRBJ1-4; the D gene is possibly TRBD1 (6 bases). This CDR3 region has 15 residues. CDR1 and CDR2 from the germline V gene are SGHRS and YFSETQ. The V gene lost 0 bases and the J gene lost 0 bases, with 6 bases spanning the gap. The CDR3 region is CASSLGTATNEKLFF. The DNA for the CDR3 is TGCGCCAGCAGCTTGGGGACAGCAACTAATGAAAAACTGTTTTTT.

This clone occurred a few times. V is TRBV29-1 and J is TRBJ2-5, with TRBD1 as a possible D gene (6 bases). The germline CDR1 and CDR2 sequences are SQVTM and ANQGSEA. The CDR3 consists of 12 residues. V was clipped by 7 bases and J by 2 bases, with 11 bases between them. CDR3 bases: TGCAGCGCCGGAGGACAGCAAGAGACCCAGTACTTC. It translates to CSAGGQQETQYF.

As regards this clone: One end of the junction is discordant with germline, which a read error may explain. This chain joins TRBV7-7 and TRBJ2-5; D is perhaps TRBD2 (5 bases). Germline CDR1 reads SSHAT; CDR2 reads FNYEAQ (reference sequence). This CDR3 comprises 14 residues. The DNA of the CDR3 is TGTGCTAGCAGCTTGGATGAGGGTCAAGAGACCCAGTACTTC. Protein: CASSLDEGQETQYF. Combining the CDR3 with reference TRBV7-7 and TRBJ2-5 gives the whole variable domain GAGVSQSPRYKVTKRGQDVTLRCDPISSHATLYWYQQALGQGPEFLTYFNYEAQPDKSGLPSDRFSAERPEGSISTLTIQRTEQRDSAMYRCASSLDEGQETQYFGPGTRLLVL.

The chain employs TRBV5-4 and TRBJ1-2; weak D call: TRBD1 (5 bases). The CDR3 sequence is 15 residues long. Trimming took off 0 bases at V and 5 bases at J, with 14 bases between the two ends. Germline V gene lookup returns CDR1 SGHNT and CDR2 YYREEE (reference sequence). CDR3 sequence (DNA): TGTGCCAGCAGCTTGGTCGGGGCAGGGTCGTATGGCTACACCTTC. Translated, it gives CASSLVGAGSYGYTF.

This chain joins TRBV5-1 and TRBJ1-1; D might be TRBD1 (6 bases). From germline, CDR1 is SGHRS and CDR2 YFSETQ. The CDR3 is made up of 14 amino acids. Trimming stripped 0 bases from V and 6 bases from J, with 12 bases between. The CDR3: CASSLDSGGPEAFF. CDR3 nucleotides: TGCGCCAGCAGCTTGGATTCCGGGGGCCCTGAAGCTTTCTTT.

The chain joins TRBV5-4 to TRBJ2-5; TRBD2 agrees at 14 bases. The V and J ends lost 0 bases and 6 bases, in that order; junction bases with no gene match: 4. CDR3 length: 16 residues. Germline CDR1 and CDR2: SGHNT and YYREEE (reference sequence). CDR3 coding DNA: TGTGCCAGCAGCTTGGCGACTAGCGGGGGGGAGAAGACCCAGTACTTC. Residues: CASSLATSGGEKTQYF.

This chain joins TRBV25-1 and TRBJ2-5; 8 bases are shared with TRBD1. CDR3 length: 14 residues. The trim removed 4 bases at V and 5 bases at J, leaving 6 bases unmatched. Germline V lookup: CDR1 MGHDK, CDR2 SYGVNS. CDR3 DNA sequence: TGTGCCAGCAGTGCCGCCAGGGGGCGGGAGACCCAGTACTTC. Translated, it gives CASSAARGRETQYF.

The CDR3 region is CASSEVAGTGELFF. For the CDR3, the DNA is TGCGCCAGCAGCGAAGTAGCCGGGACCGGGGAGCTGTTTTTT. This rearrangement joins TRBV5-1 to TRBJ2-2; no clear D gene. With 4 bases removed from V and 5 bases from J, the gap between germline ends came to 12 bases. Looked up from germline, CDR1 is SGHRS and CDR2 is YFSETQ. There are 14 residues in the CDR3.

The chain links TRBV5-1 to TRBJ2-5, with TRBD2 matching over 7 bases. The CDR3 sequence is 15 residues long. The junction had 12 bases not matched to a gene; V was cut back by 6 bases and J by 4 bases. Germline V gene lookup returns CDR1 SGHRS and CDR2 YFSETQ. CDR3 sequence reads: CASTPSGSTGETQYF. The CDR3, as DNA: TGCGCCAGCACGCCTAGCGGATCAACGGGAGAGACCCAGTACTTC.

This clone was seen a handful of times. The chain employs TRBV4-1 and TRBJ1-4; no clear D gene. The length of the CDR3 is 13 residues. Germline V gene data show CDR1 as MGHRA and CDR2 as YSYEKL. V shed 7 bases and J shed 8 bases, with 14 bases lying between them. The CDR3 reads CASTVTPREKLFF. Written as DNA, the CDR3 is TGCGCCAGCACAGTGACCCCTCGGGAAAAACTGTTTTTT.